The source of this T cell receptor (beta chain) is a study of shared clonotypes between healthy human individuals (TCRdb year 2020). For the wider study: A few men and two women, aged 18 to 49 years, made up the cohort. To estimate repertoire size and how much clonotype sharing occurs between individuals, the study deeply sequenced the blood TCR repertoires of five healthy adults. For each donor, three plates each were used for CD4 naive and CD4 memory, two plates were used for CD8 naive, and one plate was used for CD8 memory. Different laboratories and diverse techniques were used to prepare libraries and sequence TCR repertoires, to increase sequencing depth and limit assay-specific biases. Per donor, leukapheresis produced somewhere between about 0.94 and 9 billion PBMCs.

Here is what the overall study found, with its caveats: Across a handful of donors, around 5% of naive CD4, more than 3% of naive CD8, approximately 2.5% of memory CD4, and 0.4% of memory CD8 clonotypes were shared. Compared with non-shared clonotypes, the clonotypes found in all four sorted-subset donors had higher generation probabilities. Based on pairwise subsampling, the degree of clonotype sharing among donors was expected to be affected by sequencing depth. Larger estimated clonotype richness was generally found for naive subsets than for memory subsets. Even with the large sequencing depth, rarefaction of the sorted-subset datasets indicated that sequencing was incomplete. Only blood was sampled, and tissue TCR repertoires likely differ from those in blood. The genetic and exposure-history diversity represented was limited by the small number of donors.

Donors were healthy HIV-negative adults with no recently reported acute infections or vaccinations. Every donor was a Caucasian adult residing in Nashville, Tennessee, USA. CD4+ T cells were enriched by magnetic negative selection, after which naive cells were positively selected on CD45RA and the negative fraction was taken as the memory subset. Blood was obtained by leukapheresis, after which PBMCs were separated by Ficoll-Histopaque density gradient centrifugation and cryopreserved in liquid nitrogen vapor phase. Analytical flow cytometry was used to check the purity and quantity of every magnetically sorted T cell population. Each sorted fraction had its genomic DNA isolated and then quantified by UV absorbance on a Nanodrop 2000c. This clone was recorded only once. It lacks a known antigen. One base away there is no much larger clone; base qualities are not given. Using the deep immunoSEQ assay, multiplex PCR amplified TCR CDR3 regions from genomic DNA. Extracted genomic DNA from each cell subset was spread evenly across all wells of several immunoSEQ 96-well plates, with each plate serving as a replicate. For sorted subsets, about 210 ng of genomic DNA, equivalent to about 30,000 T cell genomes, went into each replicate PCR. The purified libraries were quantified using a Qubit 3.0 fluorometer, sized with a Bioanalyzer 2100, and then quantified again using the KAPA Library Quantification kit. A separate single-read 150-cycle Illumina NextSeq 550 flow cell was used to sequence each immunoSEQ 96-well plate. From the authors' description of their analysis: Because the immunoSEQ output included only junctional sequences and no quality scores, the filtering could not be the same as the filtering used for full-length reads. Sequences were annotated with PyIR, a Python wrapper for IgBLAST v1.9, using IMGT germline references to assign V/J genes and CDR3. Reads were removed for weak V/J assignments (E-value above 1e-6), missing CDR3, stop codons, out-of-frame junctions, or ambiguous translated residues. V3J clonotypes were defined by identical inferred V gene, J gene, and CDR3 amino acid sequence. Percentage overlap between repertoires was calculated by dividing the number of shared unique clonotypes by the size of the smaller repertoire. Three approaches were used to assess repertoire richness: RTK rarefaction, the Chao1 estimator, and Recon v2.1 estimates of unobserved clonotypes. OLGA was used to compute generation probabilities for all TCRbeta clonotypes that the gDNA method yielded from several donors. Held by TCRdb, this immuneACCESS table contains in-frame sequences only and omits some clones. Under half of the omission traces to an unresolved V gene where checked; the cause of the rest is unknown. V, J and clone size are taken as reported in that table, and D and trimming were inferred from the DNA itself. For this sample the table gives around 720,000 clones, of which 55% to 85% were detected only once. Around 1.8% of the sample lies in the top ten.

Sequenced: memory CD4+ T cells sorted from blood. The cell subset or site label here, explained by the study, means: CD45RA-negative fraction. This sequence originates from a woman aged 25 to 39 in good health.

The bases read TGTGCCAGCGGACGTGAACAGGAGACCCAGTACTTC. This gives the protein CASGREQETQYF. The chain uses TRBV19 and TRBJ2-5, with the D gene uncertain. From the germline V gene (reference sequence), CDR1 is LNHDA and CDR2 is SQIVND. V sheds 9 bases and J sheds 5 bases, leaving 13 bases between their ends. From cysteine to phenylalanine, the CDR3 is 12 amino acids long. The read is trimmed to its CDR3 DNA, 36 bases read in frame from base 1. The full variable domain, with segments outside the CDR3 supplied by the reference TRBV19 and TRBJ2-5 proteins, appears as DGGITQSPKYLFRKEGQNVTLSCEQNLNHDAMYWYRQDPGQGLRLIYYSQIVNDFQKGDIAEGYSVSREKKESFPLTVTSAQKNPTAFYLCASGREQETQYFGPGTRLLVL.